The 29 T cell receptor beta chains below come from one sample, sequenced in a study of cytomegalovirus exposure and HLA in healthy donors. Produced via immunoSEQ multiplex PCR; TCRdb's table is partial and in-frame only. The sample includes around 98,000 clones, about 90% seen only once; the top ten take around 6%. Input material: PBMCs. These receptor sequences come from a young man in good health and CMV-seropositive.

The genes are TRBV13 and TRBJ1-1, with D possibly being TRBD1 (6 bases). Trimming stripped 3 bases from V and 0 bases from J, with 8 bases between. Germline V gene sequence: CDR1 PRHDT, CDR2 FYEKMQ (reference sequence). The CDR3 covers 14 residues. The CDR3 coding sequence is TGTGCCAGCAGCTTGGGACAAGTGAACACTGAAGCTTTCTTT. Protein sequence: CASSLGQVNTEAFF.

V gene TRBV27 combines with J gene TRBJ2-7; maybe TRBD1 (7 bases). The CDR3 is 18 amino acids. Per germline, CDR1 MNHEY and CDR2 SMNVEV (reference sequence). V was trimmed by 4 bases and J by 4 bases, leaving 26 bases between them. CDR3 protein: CASSSTPPVEGAIYEQYF. CDR3 DNA: TGTGCCAGCAGTTCCACTCCCCCTGTGGAGGGGGCCATATACGAGCAGTACTTC.

V gene TRBV4-3 combines with J gene TRBJ1-4, with 9 positions matching TRBD1. Losses at the gene ends were 0 bases for V and 4 bases for J; bases not matched to a gene: 3. Germline assignment: CDR1 LGHNA and CDR2 YSLEER. The CDR3 contains 16 residues. The CDR3 reads CASSQDRTGDNEKLFF. The CDR3, as DNA: TGCGCCAGCAGCCAAGATAGGACAGGGGATAATGAAAAACTGTTTTTT.

This chain connects TRBV5-1 to TRBJ2-3; D is unclear. This CDR3 has 12 amino acids. Per the germline V gene, CDR1 is SGHRS and CDR2 is YFSETQ. The V end was cut by 2 bases, the J end by 2 bases, with 3 bases between. In DNA, the CDR3 is TGCGCCAGCAGCTTCCACACAGATACGCAGTATTTT. Its protein is CASSFHTDTQYF. The variable domain in full, with the rest retrieved from reference TRBV5-1 and TRBJ2-3, is KAGVTQTPRYLIKTRGQQVTLSCSPISGHRSVSWYQQTPGQGLQFLFEYFSETQRNKGNFPGRFSGRQFSNSRSEMNVSTLELGDSALYLCASSFHTDTQYFGPGTRLTVL.

This chain joins TRBV6-1 and TRBJ2-2; 8 bases align to TRBD1. CDR1 and CDR2 from the germline V gene are MNHNS and SASEGT. This CDR3 is built from 13 residues. V lost 4 bases, J lost 6 bases, and 1 base stayed unmatched. CDR3 amino acids: CASSADRAGELFF. For the CDR3, the DNA is TGTGCCAGCAGTGCGGACAGGGCCGGGGAGCTGTTTTTT.

This rearrangement joins TRBV6-4 to TRBJ2-2; D is possibly TRBD2 (6 bases). CDR3 size: 15 residues. Trimming removed 3 bases from V and 1 base from J, with 9 bases in between. Germline V gene lookup returns CDR1 MRHNA and CDR2 SNTAGT. CDR3 in amino acids: CASSERGENTGELFF. For the CDR3, the DNA is TGTGCCAGCAGTGAGCGGGGAGAGAACACCGGGGAGCTGTTTTTT.

The chain couples TRBV29-1 to TRBJ2-1; TRBD2 agrees at 11 bases. From germline, CDR1 is SQVTM and CDR2 ANQGSEA. CDR3 length equals 17 residues. V trimming: 5 bases; J trimming: 3 bases; junction bases outside the gene matches: 12. The CDR3 loop reads CSVSGMVAGGHYNEQFF. The CDR3 bases are TGCAGCGTTTCCGGGATGGTAGCGGGGGGGCACTACAATGAGCAGTTCTTC.

This CDR3 is CASSLSAGALIDEQFF. The CDR3, as DNA: TGTGCCAGCAGTTTATCCGCGGGAGCGCTAATCGATGAGCAGTTCTTC. V gene TRBV27 combines with J gene TRBJ2-1; 7 positions match TRBD2. CDR3 length: 16 residues. V lost 0 bases to trimming and J lost 8 bases; unmatched junction nucleotides: 10. The germline V gene encodes CDR1 MNHEY and CDR2 SMNVEV (reference sequence).

The J gene is TRBJ2-7, the V gene TRBV6-5; TRBD2 aligns across 10 bases. V shed 5 bases and J 3 bases; nucleotides not matched to a gene: 7. The CDR3 is made up of 15 amino acids. CDR1 is MNHEY and CDR2 is SVGAGI in the germline V gene. CDR3 sequence (DNA): TGTGCCAGCAGTCCTCCTGGACTAGCGGACTACGAGCAGTACTTC. Translated: CASSPPGLADYEQYF.

The chain links TRBV5-6 to TRBJ2-7; possibly TRBD2 for D (6 bases). Between the trimmed V and J ends, which lost 4 bases and 6 bases, there was a span of 23 bases. The CDR3 is 16 residues long. The germline gives CDR1 SGHDT, CDR2 YYEEEE. CDR3 coding DNA: TGTGCCAGCAGCCCCCGCCTTATAGCCCGGGGGTTCGAGCAGTACTTC. The encoded protein is CASSPRLIARGFEQYF. The complete variable domain, with remaining parts taken from reference TRBV5-6 and TRBJ2-7, reads DAGVTQSPTHLIKTRGQQVTLRCSPKSGHDTVSWYQQALGQGPQFIFQYYEEEERQRGNFPDRFSGHQFPNYSSELNVNALLLGDSALYLCASSPRLIARGFEQYFGPGTRLTVT.

This clone was seen a single time. V and J are TRBV5-4 and TRBJ2-3, with D maybe TRBD1 (6 bases). Germline CDR1 is SGHNT and CDR2 is YYREEE (reference sequence). This CDR3 is 13 amino acids long. The V and J ends lost 0 bases and 12 bases respectively, with 14 bases between them. The chain's CDR3 is CASSLVVDRTQYF. CDR3 bases: TGTGCCAGCAGCTTGGTGGTTGACAGGACTCAGTATTTT.

V usage is TRBV19 and J usage is TRBJ2-1; 7 bases match TRBD2. The V gene's germline CDR1 is LNHDA and CDR2 SQIVND (reference sequence). Trimming took 3 bases from V and 4 from J; bases not matched to a gene: 12. The CDR3 totals 17 residues. CDR3 residues: CASSIYAGVSGYNEQFF. CDR3 nucleotide sequence: TGTGCCAGTAGTATTTATGCGGGAGTGAGTGGATACAATGAGCAGTTCTTC.

This clone is a singleton in its sample. This sequence joins TRBV28 and TRBJ2-2; 10 nucleotides agree with TRBD2. The CDR3 has 18 residues. CDR1 is MDHEN and CDR2 is SYDVKM in the germline V gene. The ends lost 1 base at V and 5 bases at J; junction bases unmatched: 10. CDR3 amino acids: CASSLFPSGRMGTGELFF. CDR3 bases: TGTGCCAGCAGTTTATTTCCTAGCGGGAGAATGGGGACCGGGGAGCTGTTTTTT.

The chain carries TRBV5-1 and TRBJ2-1; weak D call: TRBD2 (6 bases). Trimming cost V 3 bases and J 2 bases, with 9 bases left between them. The CDR3 sequence is 14 residues long. Germline V gene data show CDR1 as SGHRS and CDR2 as YFSETQ. The CDR3 region is CASSSPGAYNEQFF. The CDR3 DNA follows: TGCGCCAGCAGCTCACCGGGGGCCTACAATGAGCAGTTCTTC. Supplemented by reference TRBV5-1 and TRBJ2-1, the full variable domain reads KAGVTQTPRYLIKTRGQQVTLSCSPISGHRSVSWYQQTPGQGLQFLFEYFSETQRNKGNFPGRFSGRQFSNSRSEMNVSTLELGDSALYLCASSSPGAYNEQFFGPGTRLTVL.

V is TRBV9 and J is TRBJ2-2; TRBD2 is a possible D gene (6 bases). The CDR3 is 16 residues long. Germline V gene data show CDR1 as SGDLS and CDR2 as YYNGEE. V was pared by 0 bases and J by 6 bases, with 15 bases between. For the CDR3, the DNA is TGTGCCAGCAGCGTAGTCAAGGAGGGATCAGCCGGGGAGCTGTTTTTT. Residues: CASSVVKEGSAGELFF.

The chain has TRBV27 and TRBJ2-3; D ambiguous. CDR1 and CDR2 (germline): MNHEY, SMNVEV (reference sequence). Trimming left V 3 bases short and J 2 bases short, with 9 bases between. The length of the CDR3 is 14 residues. The CDR3 bases are TGTGCCAGCAGTTTGGGCTTAACCACAGATACGCAGTATTTT. Its protein product is CASSLGLTTDTQYF.

The rearrangement joins TRBV4-1 to TRBJ2-2; a possible D gene is TRBD1 (7 bases). The CDR3 is 17 amino acids. V gave up 1 base and J gave up 1 base, with 13 bases separating them. Germline CDR1 is MGHRA and CDR2 is YSYEKL. The CDR3 DNA reads as TGCGCCAGCAGCCAAGGAGGCGGGACAGAGAACACCGGGGAGCTGTTTTTT. Its translation: CASSQGGGTENTGELFF.

Written as DNA, the CDR3 is TGTGCCAGCAGCGTAGGCTTAGGGGGAGCGGGGTCCTACAATGAGCAGTTCTTC. Protein sequence: CASSVGLGGAGSYNEQFF. The rearrangement joins TRBV9 to TRBJ2-1, with D perhaps matching TRBD2 (7 bases). There are 18 residues in the CDR3. V was clipped by 0 bases and J by 1 base, with 17 bases between them. Germline-derived CDR1 and CDR2 are SGDLS and YYNGEE.

The CDR3 bases are TGTGCCAGCAGACAGGGGGGAGTCGGTGGCTACACCTTC. Translation gives CASRQGGVGGYTF. This chain joins TRBV27 and TRBJ1-2, with TRBD1 matching over 8 bases. Losses at the gene ends were 6 bases for V and 7 bases for J; bases not matched to a gene: 7. The CDR3 is made up of 13 amino acids. CDR1 and CDR2 (germline): MNHEY, SMNVEV (reference sequence).

The chain uses TRBV7-2 and TRBJ2-1; the D gene is possibly TRBD2 (6 bases). Germline loops: CDR1 SGHTA, CDR2 FQGNSA. There are 14 residues in the CDR3. V dropped 1 base and J dropped 7 bases, with 11 bases sitting between them. DNA for the CDR3: TGTGCCAGCAGCTTAGTAGGCGGGGATAATGAGCAGTTCTTC. Its translation: CASSLVGGDNEQFF.

This chain uses TRBV7-2 with TRBJ2-1; D is unresolved. V was cut by 1 base and J by 2 bases, with 9 bases left in between. The length of the CDR3 is 15 residues. Per germline, CDR1 SGHTA and CDR2 FQGNSA. CDR3 sequence (DNA): TGTGCCAGCAGCTTAGATCCCCTAGCCTACAATGAGCAGTTCTTC. It specifies CASSLDPLAYNEQFF.

V usage is TRBV28 and J usage is TRBJ2-7; a possible D gene is TRBD2 (5 bases). The ends were cut back, 1 base at V and 2 bases at J, with 12 bases in the middle. Germline CDR1 is MDHEN and CDR2 is SYDVKM. CDR3 length: 15 residues. CDR3 sequence (DNA): TGTGCCAGCAGTTTATATGCCGAGGGCGCCTACGAGCAGTACTTC. Translation gives CASSLYAEGAYEQYF.

The chain is built from TRBV7-2 and TRBJ2-3; D gene unclear. The V gene lost 1 base and the J gene lost 3 bases, with 8 bases spanning the gap. This CDR3 spans 14 amino acids. Per germline, CDR1 SGHTA and CDR2 FQGNSA. CDR3 in amino acids: CASSLEMRTDTQYF. Written as DNA, the CDR3 is TGTGCCAGCAGCTTAGAGATGAGGACAGATACGCAGTATTTT.

A remark on this clone: Within the sample, other DNA sequences also encode this same CDR3. V gene TRBV9 combines with J gene TRBJ1-1; TRBD1 matches 7 bases. The germline V gene has CDR1 SGDLS and CDR2 YYNGEE. The CDR3 consists of 13 residues. Trimming took 0 bases from V and 4 from J; bases not matched to a gene: 0. CDR3 protein: CASSVGTGTEAFF. CDR3 nucleotide sequence: TGTGCCAGCAGCGTAGGGACAGGCACTGAAGCTTTCTTT.

This sequence joins TRBV11-1 and TRBJ2-1, with D tentatively TRBD2 (5 bases). This CDR3 contains 18 residues. V was cut by 3 bases and J by 8 bases, with 26 bases left in between. Looked up from germline, CDR1 is SGHAT and CDR2 is FQDESV (reference sequence). The CDR3 region has the DNA TGTGCCAGCAGCTTTGGCGCAGGACCTACAGAGGGTGTTGATGAGCAGTTCTTC. Its protein product is CASSFGAGPTEGVDEQFF.

The V gene is TRBV4-2, the J gene TRBJ2-5, with D unclear. Trimming stripped 0 bases from V and 2 bases from J, with 13 bases between. This CDR3 contains 16 residues. Germline-derived CDR1 and CDR2 are LGHNA and YNFKEQ. The DNA for the CDR3 is TGTGCCAGCAGCCAAGATTTCGGAGTTGCTCAAGAGACCCAGTACTTC. Translated, it gives CASSQDFGVAQETQYF.

This chain connects TRBV5-1 to TRBJ2-7, with 9 bases matching TRBD1. Germline lookup yields CDR1 SGHRS and CDR2 YFSETQ. V shed 2 bases and J 6 bases; nucleotides not matched to a gene: 6. The CDR3 runs 14 residues. CDR3: CASSFRDRAGEQYF. For the CDR3, the DNA is TGCGCCAGCAGCTTCCGGGACAGGGCGGGCGAGCAGTACTTC.

The chain links TRBV28 to TRBJ1-2, with D possibly being TRBD1 (6 bases). Trimming took 5 bases from V and 4 from J, leaving 17 bases between them. This CDR3 is 15 amino acids long. Germline CDR1 MDHEN, CDR2 SYDVKM. The CDR3 region has the DNA TGTGCCAGCAGTAAACAGGGTCCCGAGATCTATGGCTACACCTTC. Protein sequence: CASSKQGPEIYGYTF.

J is TRBJ2-7 and V is TRBV5-6, with 8 bases matching TRBD2. The CDR3 has 16 amino acids. Germline V lookup: CDR1 SGHDT, CDR2 YYEEEE. Trimming removed 6 bases from V and 2 bases from J; junction bases left unmatched: 13. The CDR3 bases are TGTGCCAGCACCGTTTGGAGCGGGAGTAAAACCTACGAGCAGTACTTC. Residues: CASTVWSGSKTYEQYF.